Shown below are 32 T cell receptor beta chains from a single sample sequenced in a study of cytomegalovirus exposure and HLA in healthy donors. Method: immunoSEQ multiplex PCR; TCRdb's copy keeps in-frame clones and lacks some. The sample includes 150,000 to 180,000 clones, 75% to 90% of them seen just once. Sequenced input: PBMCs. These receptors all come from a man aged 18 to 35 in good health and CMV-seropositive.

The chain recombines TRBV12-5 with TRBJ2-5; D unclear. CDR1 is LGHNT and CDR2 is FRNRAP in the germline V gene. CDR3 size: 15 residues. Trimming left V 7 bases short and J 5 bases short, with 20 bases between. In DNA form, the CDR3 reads TGTGCTAGTGCTCCCACGGCGACGGCCGGGGAGACCCAGTACTTC. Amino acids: CASAPTATAGETQYF.

Here the CDR3 reads CASSVGTGGRETQYF. In DNA, the CDR3 is TGTGCCAGCAGTGTCGGGACAGGGGGGAGAGAGACCCAGTACTTC. This rearrangement joins TRBV27 to TRBJ2-5; 11 nucleotides line up with TRBD1. V lost 5 bases to trimming and J lost 4 bases; unmatched junction nucleotides: 6. The CDR3 totals 15 residues. CDR1 is MNHEY, CDR2 SMNVEV, per germline (reference sequence).

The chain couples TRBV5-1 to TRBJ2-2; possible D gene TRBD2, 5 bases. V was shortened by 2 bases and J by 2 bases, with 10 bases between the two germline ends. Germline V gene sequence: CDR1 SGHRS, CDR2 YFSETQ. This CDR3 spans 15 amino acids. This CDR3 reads CASSFSGGNTGELFF. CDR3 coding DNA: TGCGCCAGCAGCTTCAGCGGCGGAAACACCGGGGAGCTGTTTTTT. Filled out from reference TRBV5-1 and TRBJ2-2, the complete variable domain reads KAGVTQTPRYLIKTRGQQVTLSCSPISGHRSVSWYQQTPGQGLQFLFEYFSETQRNKGNFPGRFSGRQFSNSRSEMNVSTLELGDSALYLCASSFSGGNTGELFFGEGSRLTVL.

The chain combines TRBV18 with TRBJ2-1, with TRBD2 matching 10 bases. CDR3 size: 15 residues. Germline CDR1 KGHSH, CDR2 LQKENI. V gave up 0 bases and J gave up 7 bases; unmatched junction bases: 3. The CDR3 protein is CASSPPSGRQNEQFF. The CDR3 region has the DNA TGTGCCAGCTCACCACCTAGCGGGAGGCAGAATGAGCAGTTCTTC.

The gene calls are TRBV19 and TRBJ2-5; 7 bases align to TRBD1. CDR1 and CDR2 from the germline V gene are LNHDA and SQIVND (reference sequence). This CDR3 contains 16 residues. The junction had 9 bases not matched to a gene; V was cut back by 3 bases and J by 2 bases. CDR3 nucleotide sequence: TGTGCCAGTAGTATGAGGACAGGTCAGACACAAGAGACCCAGTACTTC. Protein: CASSMRTGQTQETQYF.

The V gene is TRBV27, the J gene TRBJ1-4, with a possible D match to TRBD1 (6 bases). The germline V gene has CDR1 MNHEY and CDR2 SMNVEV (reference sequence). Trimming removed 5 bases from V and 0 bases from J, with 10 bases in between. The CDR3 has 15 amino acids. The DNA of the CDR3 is TGTGCCAGCAGTCCTCGACAGGCAACTAATGAAAAACTGTTTTTT. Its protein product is CASSPRQATNEKLFF.

CDR3 amino acids: CSASAGTKQYF. CDR3 nucleotide sequence: TGCAGTGCTAGCGCGGGGACTAAGCAGTATTTT. The rearrangement links TRBV20-1 to TRBJ2-3; 7 nucleotides align to TRBD2. The length of the CDR3 is 11 residues. Germline assignment: CDR1 DFQATT and CDR2 SNEGSKA (reference sequence). Trimming took 3 bases from V and 11 from J; bases not matched to a gene: 5.

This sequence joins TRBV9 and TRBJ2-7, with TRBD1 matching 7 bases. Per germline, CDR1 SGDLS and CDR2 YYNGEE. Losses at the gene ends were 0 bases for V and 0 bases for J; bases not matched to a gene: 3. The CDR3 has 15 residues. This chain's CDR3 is CASSVGTGPSYEQYF. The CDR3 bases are TGTGCCAGCAGCGTAGGGACAGGACCCTCCTACGAGCAGTACTTC. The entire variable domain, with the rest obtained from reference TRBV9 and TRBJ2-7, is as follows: DSGVTQTPKHLITATGQRVTLRCSPRSGDLSVYWYQQSLDQGLQFLIQYYNGEERAKGNILERFSAQQFPDLHSELNLSSLELGDSALYFCASSVGTGPSYEQYFGPGTRLTVT.

The DNA of the CDR3 is TGTGCCATCAGGATGTCCGGGGGCACAGATACGCAGTATTTT. Encoded protein: CAIRMSGGTDTQYF. The chain carries TRBV2 and TRBJ2-3; maybe TRBD2 (5 bases). The CDR3 loop spans 14 amino acids. The germline V gene has CDR1 SNHLY and CDR2 FYNNEI. Trimming removed 10 bases from V and 1 base from J, with 15 bases in between.

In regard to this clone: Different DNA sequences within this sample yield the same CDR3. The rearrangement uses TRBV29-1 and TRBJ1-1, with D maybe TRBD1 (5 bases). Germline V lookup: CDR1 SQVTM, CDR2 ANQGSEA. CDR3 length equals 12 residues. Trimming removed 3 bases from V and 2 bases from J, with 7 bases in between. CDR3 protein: CSVDRVNTEAFF. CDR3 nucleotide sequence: TGCAGCGTTGACAGGGTAAACACTGAAGCTTTCTTT.

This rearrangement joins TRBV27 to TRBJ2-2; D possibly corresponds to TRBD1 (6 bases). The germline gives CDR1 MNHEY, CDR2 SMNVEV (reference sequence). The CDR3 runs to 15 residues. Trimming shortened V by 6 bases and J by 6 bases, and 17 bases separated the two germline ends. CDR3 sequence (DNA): TGTGCCAGCAGAATATTCCCGTCAGGGGCCGGGGAGCTGTTTTTT. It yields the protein CASRIFPSGAGELFF.

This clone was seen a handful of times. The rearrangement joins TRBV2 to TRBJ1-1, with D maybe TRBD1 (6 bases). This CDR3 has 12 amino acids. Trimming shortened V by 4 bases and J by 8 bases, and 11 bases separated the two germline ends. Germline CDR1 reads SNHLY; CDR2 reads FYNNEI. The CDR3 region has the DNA TGTGCCAGCAGTGGTTCGGGACAAGAAGCTTTCTTT. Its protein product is CASSGSGQEAFF.

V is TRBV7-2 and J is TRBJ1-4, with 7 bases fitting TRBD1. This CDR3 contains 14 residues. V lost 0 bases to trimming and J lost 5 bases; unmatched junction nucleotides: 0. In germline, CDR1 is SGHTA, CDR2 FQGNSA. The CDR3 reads CASSLAGQNEKLFF. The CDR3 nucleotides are TGTGCCAGCAGCTTAGCGGGACAGAATGAAAAACTGTTTTTT.

The CDR3 loop is CAWRWGQGRENEKLFF. The CDR3 nucleotides read TGTGCCTGGAGATGGGGGCAGGGAAGGGAAAATGAAAAACTGTTTTTT. The rearrangement links TRBV30 to TRBJ1-4; D perhaps matches TRBD1 (6 bases). This CDR3 has 16 residues. From germline, CDR1 is GTSNPN and CDR2 SVGIG (reference sequence). V lost 3 bases and J lost 5, with 19 bases in between.

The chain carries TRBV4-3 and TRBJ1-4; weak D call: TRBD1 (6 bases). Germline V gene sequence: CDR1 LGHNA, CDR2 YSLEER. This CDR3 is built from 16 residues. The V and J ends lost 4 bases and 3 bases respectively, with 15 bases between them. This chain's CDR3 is CASSPNRGAPNEKLFF. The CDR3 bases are TGCGCCAGCAGCCCGAACCGGGGGGCCCCTAATGAAAAACTGTTTTTT.

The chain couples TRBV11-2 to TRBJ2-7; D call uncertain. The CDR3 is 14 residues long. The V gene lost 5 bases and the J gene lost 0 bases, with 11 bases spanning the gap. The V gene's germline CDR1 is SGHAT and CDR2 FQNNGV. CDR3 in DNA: TGTGCCAGCAGCGTGGCCGGCGGCTCCTACGAGCAGTACTTC. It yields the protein CASSVAGGSYEQYF. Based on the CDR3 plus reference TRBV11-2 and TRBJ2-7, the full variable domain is EAGVAQSPRYKIIEKRQSVAFWCNPISGHATLYWYQQILGQGPKLLIQFQNNGVVDDSQLPKDRFSAERLKGVDSTLKIQPAKLEDSAVYLCASSVAGGSYEQYFGPGTRLTVT.

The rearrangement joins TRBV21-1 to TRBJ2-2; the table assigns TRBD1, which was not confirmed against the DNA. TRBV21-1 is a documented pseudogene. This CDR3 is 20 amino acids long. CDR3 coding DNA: TGTGCCAGCAGCAACCCCGGACAGGGAAAGGGGTTGGAGGGCCCCGGGGAGCTGTTTTTT. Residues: CASSNPGQGKGLEGPGELFF.

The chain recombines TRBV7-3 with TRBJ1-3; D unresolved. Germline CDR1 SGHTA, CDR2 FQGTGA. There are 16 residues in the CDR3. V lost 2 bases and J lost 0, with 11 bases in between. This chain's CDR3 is CASSLLGRSSGNTIYF. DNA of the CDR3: TGTGCCAGCAGCTTATTGGGCAGGTCCTCTGGAAACACCATATATTTT.

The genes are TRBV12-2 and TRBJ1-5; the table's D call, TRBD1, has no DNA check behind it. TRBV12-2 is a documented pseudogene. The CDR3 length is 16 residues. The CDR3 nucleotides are TGTGCAAGTCGCTTCCTAAGACAGGGAAGATCTCAGCCCCAGCATTTT. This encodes CASRFLRQGRSQPQHF.

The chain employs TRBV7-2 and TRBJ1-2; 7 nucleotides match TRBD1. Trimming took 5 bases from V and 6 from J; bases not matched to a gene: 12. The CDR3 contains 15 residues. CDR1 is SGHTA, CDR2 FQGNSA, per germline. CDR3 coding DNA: TGTGCCAGCAGCCGCAAGCTGGAGACAGGGAATGGCTACACCTTC. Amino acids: CASSRKLETGNGYTF.

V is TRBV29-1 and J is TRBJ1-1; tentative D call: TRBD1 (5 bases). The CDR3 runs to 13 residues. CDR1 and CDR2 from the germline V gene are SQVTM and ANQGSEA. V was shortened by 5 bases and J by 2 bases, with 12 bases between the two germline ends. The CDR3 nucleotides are TGCAGCGTTTCGGGGCGGGGTAACACTGAAGCTTTCTTT. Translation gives CSVSGRGNTEAFF. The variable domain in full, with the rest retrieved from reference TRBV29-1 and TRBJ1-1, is SAVISQKPSRDICQRGTSLTIQCQVDSQVTMMFWYRQQPGQSLTLIATANQGSEATYESGFVIDKFPISRPNLTFSTLTVSNMSPEDSSIYLCSVSGRGNTEAFFGQGTRLTVV.

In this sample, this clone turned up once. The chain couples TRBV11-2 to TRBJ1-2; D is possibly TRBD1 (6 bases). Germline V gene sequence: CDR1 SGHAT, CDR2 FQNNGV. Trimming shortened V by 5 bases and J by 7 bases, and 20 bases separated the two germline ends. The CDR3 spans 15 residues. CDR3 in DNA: TGTGCCAGCAGCGGGGGGGCCCGGGCAATCCTTGGCTACACCTTC. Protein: CASSGGARAILGYTF.

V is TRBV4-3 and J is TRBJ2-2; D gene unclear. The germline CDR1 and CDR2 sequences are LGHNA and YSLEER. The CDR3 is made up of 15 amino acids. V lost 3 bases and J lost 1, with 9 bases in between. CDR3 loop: CASSQESENTGELFF. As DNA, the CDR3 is TGCGCCAGCAGCCAGGAAAGCGAGAACACCGGGGAGCTGTTTTTT.

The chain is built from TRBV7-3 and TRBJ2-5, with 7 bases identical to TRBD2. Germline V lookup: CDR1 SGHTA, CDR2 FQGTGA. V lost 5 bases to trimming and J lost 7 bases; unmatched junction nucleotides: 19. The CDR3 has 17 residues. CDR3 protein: CASSPETLSGGKGTQYF. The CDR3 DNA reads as TGTGCCAGCAGCCCCGAGACTCTTTCGGGGGGTAAGGGGACCCAGTACTTC.

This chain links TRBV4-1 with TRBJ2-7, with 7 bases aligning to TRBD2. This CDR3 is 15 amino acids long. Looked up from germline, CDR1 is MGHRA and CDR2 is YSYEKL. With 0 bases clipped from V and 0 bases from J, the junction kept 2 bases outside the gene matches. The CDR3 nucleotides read TGCGCCAGCAGCCAAGAGCGGGGGAGCTCCTACGAGCAGTACTTC. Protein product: CASSQERGSSYEQYF.

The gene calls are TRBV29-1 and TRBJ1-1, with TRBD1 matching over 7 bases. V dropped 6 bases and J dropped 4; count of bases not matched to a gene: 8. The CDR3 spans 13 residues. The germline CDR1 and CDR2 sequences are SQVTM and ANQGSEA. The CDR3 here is CSVRGQTSTEAFF. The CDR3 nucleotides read TGCAGCGTGAGGGGACAGACCTCCACTGAAGCTTTCTTT.

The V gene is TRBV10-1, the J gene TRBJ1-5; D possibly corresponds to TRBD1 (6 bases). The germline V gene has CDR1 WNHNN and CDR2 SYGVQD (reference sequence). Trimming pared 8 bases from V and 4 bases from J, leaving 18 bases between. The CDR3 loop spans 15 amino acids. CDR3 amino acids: CASPEGGDRNQPQHF. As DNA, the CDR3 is TGCGCCAGCCCCGAGGGGGGGGATCGTAATCAGCCCCAGCATTTT.

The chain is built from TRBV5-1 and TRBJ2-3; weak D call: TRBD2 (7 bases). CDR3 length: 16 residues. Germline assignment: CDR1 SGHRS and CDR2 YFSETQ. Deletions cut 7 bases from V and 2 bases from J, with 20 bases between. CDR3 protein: CASCQTGRGTTDTQYF. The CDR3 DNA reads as TGCGCCAGCTGCCAAACAGGGAGGGGGACCACAGATACGCAGTATTTT.

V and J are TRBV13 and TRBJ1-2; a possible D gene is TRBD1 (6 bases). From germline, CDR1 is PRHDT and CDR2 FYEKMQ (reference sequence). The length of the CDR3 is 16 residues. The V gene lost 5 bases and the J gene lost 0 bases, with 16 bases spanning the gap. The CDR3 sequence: CASSPRGWGTNYGYTF. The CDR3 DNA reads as TGTGCCAGCAGCCCGAGGGGGTGGGGGACTAACTATGGCTACACCTTC.

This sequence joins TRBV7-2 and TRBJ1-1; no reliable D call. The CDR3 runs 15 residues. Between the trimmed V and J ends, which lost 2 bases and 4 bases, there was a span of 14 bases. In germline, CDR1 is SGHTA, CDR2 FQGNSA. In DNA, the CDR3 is TGTGCCAGCAGCTTACACCCAGGAGGATTCACTGAAGCTTTCTTT. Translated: CASSLHPGGFTEAFF.

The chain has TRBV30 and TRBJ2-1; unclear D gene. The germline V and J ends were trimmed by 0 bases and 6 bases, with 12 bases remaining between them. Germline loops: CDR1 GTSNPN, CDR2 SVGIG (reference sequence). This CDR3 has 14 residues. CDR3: CAWSVRSTRNEQFF. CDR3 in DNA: TGTGCCTGGAGTGTACGCAGTACCCGCAATGAGCAGTTCTTC. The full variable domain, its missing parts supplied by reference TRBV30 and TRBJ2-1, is SQTIHQWPATLVQPVGSPLSLECTVEGTSNPNLYWYRQAAGRGLQLLFYSVGIGQISSEVPQNLSASRPQDRQFILSSKKLLLSDSGFYLCAWSVRSTRNEQFFGPGTRLTVL.

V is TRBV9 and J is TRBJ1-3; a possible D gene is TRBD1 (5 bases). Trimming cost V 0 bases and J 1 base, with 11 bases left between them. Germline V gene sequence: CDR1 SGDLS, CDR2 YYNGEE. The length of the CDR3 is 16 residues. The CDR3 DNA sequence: TGTGCCAGCAGCGTAGAGGGGTTATGGTCTGGAAACACCATATATTTT. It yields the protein CASSVEGLWSGNTIYF.